Sequencing of this TCR beta chain was carried out in a study of graft-versus-host responses after intestinal transplantation. Broader study findings: Maximum circulating GvH clone levels tracked with early post-transplant HvG decreases.

This clone has only one observation. The antigen remains unidentified. After removal of 4 bases from V and 4 bases from J, the junction contained 10 bases not matched to a gene. The CDR3 sequence is 15 residues long. The germline V gene encodes CDR1 SGHRS and CDR2 YFSETQ. This table comes from immunoSEQ multiplex PCR, and its TCRdb copy is limited to in-frame clones, with some not included. The table lists 73,000 or so clones, nearly 90% of them singletons. This chain joins TRBV5-1 and TRBJ1-2, with 7 bases identical to TRBD1. The TCR comes from a human donor who was the organ donor for an intestinal transplant. Specimen: unstimulated CD8+ T cells sorted from spleen or lymph node cells, collected before transplant. As DNA, the CDR3 is TGCGCCAGCAGCCTTGACAGGGCTTTACCCTATGGCTACACCTTC. This translates into CASSLDRALPYGYTF.